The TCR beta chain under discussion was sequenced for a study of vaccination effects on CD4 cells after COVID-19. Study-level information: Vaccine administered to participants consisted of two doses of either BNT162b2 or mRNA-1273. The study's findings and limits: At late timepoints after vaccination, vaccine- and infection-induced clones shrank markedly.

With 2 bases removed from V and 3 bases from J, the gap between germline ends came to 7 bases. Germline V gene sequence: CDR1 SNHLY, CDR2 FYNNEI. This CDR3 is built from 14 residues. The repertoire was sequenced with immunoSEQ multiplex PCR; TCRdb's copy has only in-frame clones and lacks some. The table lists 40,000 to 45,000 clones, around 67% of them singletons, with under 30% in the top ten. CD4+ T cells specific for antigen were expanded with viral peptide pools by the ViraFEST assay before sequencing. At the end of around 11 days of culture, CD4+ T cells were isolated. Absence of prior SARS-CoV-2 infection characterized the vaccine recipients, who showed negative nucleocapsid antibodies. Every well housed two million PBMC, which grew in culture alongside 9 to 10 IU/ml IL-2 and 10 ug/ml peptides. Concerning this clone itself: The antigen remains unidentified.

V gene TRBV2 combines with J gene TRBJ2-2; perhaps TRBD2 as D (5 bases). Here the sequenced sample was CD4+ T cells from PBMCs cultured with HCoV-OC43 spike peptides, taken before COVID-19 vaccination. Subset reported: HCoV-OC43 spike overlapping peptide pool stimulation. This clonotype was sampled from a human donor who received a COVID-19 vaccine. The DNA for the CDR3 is TGTGCCAGCAGTGAAAGGCGGGACACCGGGGAGCTGTTTTTT. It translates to CASSERRDTGELFF.